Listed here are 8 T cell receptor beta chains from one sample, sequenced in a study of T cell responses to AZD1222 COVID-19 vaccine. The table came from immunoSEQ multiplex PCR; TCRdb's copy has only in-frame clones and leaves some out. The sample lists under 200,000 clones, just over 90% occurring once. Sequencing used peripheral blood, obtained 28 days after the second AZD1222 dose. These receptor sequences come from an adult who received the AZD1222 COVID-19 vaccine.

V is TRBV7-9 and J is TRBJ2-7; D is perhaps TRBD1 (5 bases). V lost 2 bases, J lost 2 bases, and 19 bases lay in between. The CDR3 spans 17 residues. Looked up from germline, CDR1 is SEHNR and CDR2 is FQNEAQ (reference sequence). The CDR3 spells CASSLRRALTSTYEQYF. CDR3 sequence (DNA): TGTGCCAGCAGCTTACGCAGGGCCCTCACCTCGACCTACGAGCAGTACTTC. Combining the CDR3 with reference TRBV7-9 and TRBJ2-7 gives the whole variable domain DTGVSQNPRHKITKRGQNVTFRCDPISEHNRLYWYRQTLGQGPEFLTYFQNEAQLEKSRLLSDRFSAERPKGSFSTLEIQRTEQGDSAMYLCASSLRRALTSTYEQYFGPGTRLTVT.

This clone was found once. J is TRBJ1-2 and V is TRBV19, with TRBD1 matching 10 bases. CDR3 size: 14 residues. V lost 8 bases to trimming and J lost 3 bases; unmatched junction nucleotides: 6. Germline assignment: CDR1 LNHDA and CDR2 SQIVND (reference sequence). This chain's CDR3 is CASRRQGADYGYTF. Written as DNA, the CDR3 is TGTGCCAGTCGACGACAGGGGGCAGACTATGGCTACACCTTC.

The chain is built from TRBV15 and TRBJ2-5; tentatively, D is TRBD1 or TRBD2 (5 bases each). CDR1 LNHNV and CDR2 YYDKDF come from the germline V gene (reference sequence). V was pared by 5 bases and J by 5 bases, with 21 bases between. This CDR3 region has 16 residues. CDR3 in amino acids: CATSAPGAVPGETQYF. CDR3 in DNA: TGTGCCACCAGCGCCCCCGGGGCGGTCCCGGGGGAGACCCAGTACTTC. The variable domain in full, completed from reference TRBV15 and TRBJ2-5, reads DAMVIQNPRYQVTQFGKPVTLSCSQTLNHNVMYWYQQKSSQAPKLLFHYYDKDFNNEADTPDNFQSRRPNTSFCFLDIRSPGLGDTAMYLCATSAPGAVPGETQYFGPGTRLLVL.

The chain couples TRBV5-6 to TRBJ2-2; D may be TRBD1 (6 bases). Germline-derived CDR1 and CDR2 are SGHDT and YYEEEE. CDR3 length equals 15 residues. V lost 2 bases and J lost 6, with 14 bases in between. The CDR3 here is CASSLISQGSGELFF. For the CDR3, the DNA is TGTGCCAGCAGCTTAATATCCCAGGGGTCCGGGGAGCTGTTTTTT. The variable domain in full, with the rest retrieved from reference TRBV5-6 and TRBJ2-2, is DAGVTQSPTHLIKTRGQQVTLRCSPKSGHDTVSWYQQALGQGPQFIFQYYEEEERQRGNFPDRFSGHQFPNYSSELNVNALLLGDSALYLCASSLISQGSGELFFGEGSRLTVL.

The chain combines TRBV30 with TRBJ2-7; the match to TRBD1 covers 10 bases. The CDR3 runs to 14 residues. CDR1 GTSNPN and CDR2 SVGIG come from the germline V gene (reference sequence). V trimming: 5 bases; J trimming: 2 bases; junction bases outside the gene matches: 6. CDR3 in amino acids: CAWGGQGVTYEQYF. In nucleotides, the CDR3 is TGTGCCTGGGGTGGACAGGGGGTTACCTACGAGCAGTACTTC.

In DNA form, the CDR3 reads TGTGCCAGCAGCTTAGTTCCAGGGGGAAACTATGGCTACACCTTC. Its translation: CASSLVPGGNYGYTF. The J gene is TRBJ1-2, the V gene TRBV7-2; 7 bases match TRBD1. V lost 1 base, J lost 2 bases, and 4 bases stayed unmatched. The CDR3 is 15 amino acids. The germline CDR1 and CDR2 sequences are SGHTA and FQGNSA.

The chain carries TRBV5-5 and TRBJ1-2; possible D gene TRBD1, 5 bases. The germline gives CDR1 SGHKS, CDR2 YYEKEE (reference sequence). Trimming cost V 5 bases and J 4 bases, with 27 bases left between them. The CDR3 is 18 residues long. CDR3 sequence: CASSLRRAQVVQGYGYTF. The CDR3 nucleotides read TGTGCCAGCAGTCTCCGGCGGGCTCAGGTAGTCCAGGGCTATGGCTACACCTTC.

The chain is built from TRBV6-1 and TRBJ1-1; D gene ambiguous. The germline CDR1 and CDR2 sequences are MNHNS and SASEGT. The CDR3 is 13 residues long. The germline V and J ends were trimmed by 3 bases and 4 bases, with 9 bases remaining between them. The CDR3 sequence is CASSDRWGTEAFF. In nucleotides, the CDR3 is TGTGCCAGCAGTGATCGGTGGGGCACTGAAGCTTTCTTT.